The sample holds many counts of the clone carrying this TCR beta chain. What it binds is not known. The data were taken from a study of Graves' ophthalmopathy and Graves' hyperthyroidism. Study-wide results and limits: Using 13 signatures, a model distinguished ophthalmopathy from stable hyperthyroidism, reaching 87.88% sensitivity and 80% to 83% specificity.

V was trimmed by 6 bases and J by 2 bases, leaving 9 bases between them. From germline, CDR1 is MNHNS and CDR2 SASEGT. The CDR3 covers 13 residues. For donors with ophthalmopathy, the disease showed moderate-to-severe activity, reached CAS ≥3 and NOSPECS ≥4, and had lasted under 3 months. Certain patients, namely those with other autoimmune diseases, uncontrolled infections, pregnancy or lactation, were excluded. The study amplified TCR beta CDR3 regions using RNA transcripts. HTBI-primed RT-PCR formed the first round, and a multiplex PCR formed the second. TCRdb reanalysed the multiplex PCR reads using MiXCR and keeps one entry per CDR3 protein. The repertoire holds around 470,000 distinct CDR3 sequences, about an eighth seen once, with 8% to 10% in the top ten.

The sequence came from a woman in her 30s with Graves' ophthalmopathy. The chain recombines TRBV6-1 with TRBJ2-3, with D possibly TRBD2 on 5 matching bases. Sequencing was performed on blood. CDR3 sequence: CASRTGYTDTQYF. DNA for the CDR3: TGTGCCAGCAGGACGGGATACACAGATACGCAGTATTTT.